The 3 T cell receptor beta chains below were found in one sample sequenced in a study of control samples from healthy donors and cancer patients. Produced via immunoSEQ multiplex PCR; TCRdb's table is partial and in-frame only. The repertoire includes 150,000 or so clones, around nine tenths of them detected once, and 2% to 3% sits in the top ten. The sequenced sample was blood. These receptors were taken from a man aged 35-49 years in good health.

The V call is TRBV5-1, the J call TRBJ1-3; D ambiguous. V lost 4 bases, J lost 2 bases, and 16 bases lay in between. Germline CDR1 and CDR2: SGHRS and YFSETQ. The CDR3 length is 16 residues. The CDR3 coding sequence is TGCGCCAGCAGCCCAGATGGACGGATCACTGGAAACACCATATATTTT. It is translated as CASSPDGRITGNTIYF.

This chain links TRBV5-1 with TRBJ2-7; 8 positions match TRBD2. CDR3 length equals 16 residues. Trimming cost V 0 bases and J 5 bases; bases outside gene matches: 10. Germline CDR1 is SGHRS and CDR2 is YFSETQ. CDR3 amino acids: CASSLVGTRASDEQYF. The CDR3 region has the DNA TGCGCCAGCAGCTTGGTCGGGACTAGGGCGTCAGACGAGCAGTACTTC.

In this sample, this clone turned up a few times. In DNA, the CDR3 is TGTGCCAGCAGCTATCGGGGACAGGGAGGAATCATCTCTAATGAGCAGTTCTTC. It is translated as CASSYRGQGGIISNEQFF. The chain joins TRBV7-9 to TRBJ2-1, with 9 bases matching TRBD1. The CDR3 has 18 residues. The V segment lost 4 bases and the J segment 7 bases; nucleotides outside the gene matches: 17. From germline, CDR1 is SEHNR and CDR2 FQNEAQ (reference sequence).